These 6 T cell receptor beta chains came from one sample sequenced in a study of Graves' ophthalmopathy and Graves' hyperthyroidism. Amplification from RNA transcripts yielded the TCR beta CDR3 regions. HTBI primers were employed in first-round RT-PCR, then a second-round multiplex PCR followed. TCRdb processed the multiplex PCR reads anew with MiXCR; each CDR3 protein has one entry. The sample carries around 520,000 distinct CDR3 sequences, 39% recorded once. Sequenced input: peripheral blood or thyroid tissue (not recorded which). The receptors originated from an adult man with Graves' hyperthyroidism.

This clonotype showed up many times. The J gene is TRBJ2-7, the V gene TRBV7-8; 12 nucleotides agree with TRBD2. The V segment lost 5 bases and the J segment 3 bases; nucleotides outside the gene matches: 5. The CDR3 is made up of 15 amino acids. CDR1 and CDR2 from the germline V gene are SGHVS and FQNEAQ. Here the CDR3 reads CASSTRTSGIYEQYF. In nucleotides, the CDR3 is TGTGCCAGCAGCACGAGGACTAGCGGGATCTACGAGCAGTACTTC.

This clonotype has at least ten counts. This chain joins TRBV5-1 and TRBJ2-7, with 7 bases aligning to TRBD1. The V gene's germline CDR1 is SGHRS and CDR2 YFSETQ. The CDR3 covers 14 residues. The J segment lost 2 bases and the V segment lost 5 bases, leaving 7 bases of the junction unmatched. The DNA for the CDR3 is TGCGCCAGCAGTAATGGACAGGAAGCCTACGAGCAGTACTTC. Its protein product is CASSNGQEAYEQYF.

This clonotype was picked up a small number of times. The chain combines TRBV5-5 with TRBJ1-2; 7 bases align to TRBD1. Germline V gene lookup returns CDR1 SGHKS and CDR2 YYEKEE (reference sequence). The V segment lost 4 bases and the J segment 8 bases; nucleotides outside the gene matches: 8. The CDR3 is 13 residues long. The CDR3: CASSPRQGDGYTF. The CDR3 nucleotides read TGTGCCAGCAGCCCTCGACAGGGCGACGGCTACACCTTC. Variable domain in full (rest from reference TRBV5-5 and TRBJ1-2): DAGVTQSPTHLIKTRGQQVTLRCSPISGHKSVSWYQQVLGQGPQFIFQYYEKEERGRGNFPDRFSARQFPNYSSELNVNALLLGDSALYLCASSPRQGDGYTFGSGTRLTVV.

For the CDR3, the DNA is TGTGCCAGCAGCTTACCTGGGGCCACCGGGGAGCTGTTTTTT. Its protein is CASSLPGATGELFF. V and J are TRBV7-9 and TRBJ2-2, with D perhaps TRBD1 (5 bases). Between the trimmed V and J ends, which lost 2 bases and 4 bases, there was a span of 8 bases. The germline V gene encodes CDR1 SEHNR and CDR2 FQNEAQ (reference sequence). The CDR3 contains 14 residues.

The CDR3 DNA reads as TGTGCCAGCAGTGAACCCAACTCAGCCAACACTGAAGCTTTCTTT. It translates to CASSEPNSANTEAFF. The chain links TRBV25-1 to TRBJ1-1; D is undetermined. Trimming removed 2 bases at V and 2 bases at J, with 12 bases between. The CDR3 contains 15 residues. Germline-derived CDR1 and CDR2 are MGHDK and SYGVNS.

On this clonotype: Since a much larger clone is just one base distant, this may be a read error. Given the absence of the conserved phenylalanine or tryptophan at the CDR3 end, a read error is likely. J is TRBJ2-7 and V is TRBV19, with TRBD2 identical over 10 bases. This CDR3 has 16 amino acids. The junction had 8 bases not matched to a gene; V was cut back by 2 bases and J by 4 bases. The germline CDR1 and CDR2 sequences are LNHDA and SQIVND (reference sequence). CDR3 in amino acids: CASSISASGGLYEQYL. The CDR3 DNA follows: TGTGCCAGTAGTATATCGGCTAGCGGGGGCCTTTACGAGCAGTACCTC.